Detailed here is one T cell receptor (beta chain). What it binds is unknown. The data were taken from a study of blood T cells in healthy people across ages. A second PCR of about 7 to 11 cycles used a sample-barcoded 5' primer and a J-beta primer mix. From the 5' RACE reads, TCRdb called clonotypes with MiXCR, one entry per CDR3 protein. The table lists 650,000 to 950,000 distinct CDR3 sequences, roughly 44% of them singletons, with roughly 19% in the top ten. Study observations and caveats: Whereas aged donors had fewer naive CD4+ cells, long-lived donors had more of them and higher diversity.

The CDR3 covers 11 residues. The germline V gene encodes CDR1 DFQATT and CDR2 SNEGSKA (reference sequence). V lost 5 bases to trimming and J lost 0 bases, with 4 bases between them. This TCR came from a man between 60 and 75 years old in good health. The sample was blood. The chain uses TRBV20-1 and TRBJ1-1, with no clear D. CDR3 DNA: TGCAGTGCTGGGCTGAACACTGAAGCTTTCTTT. It is translated as CSAGLNTEAFF.